The 19 T cell receptor beta chains reported below all come from one sample, sequenced in a study of PD-1 blockade in mismatch repair-deficient tumors. Using immunoSEQ multiplex PCR, the repertoire was profiled, and TCRdb retains in-frame clones only, with some absent. The sample holds over 100,000 clones; about three quarters are singletons and the top ten take roughly 4.8%. Sample: peripheral blood, taken approximately 60 weeks after starting pembrolizumab. The receptor set was obtained from an adult with mismatch repair-deficient cancer.

This clone occurred a few times. This chain uses TRBV11-3 with TRBJ2-7; 8 bases align to TRBD2. Trimming removed 0 bases from V and 4 bases from J; junction bases left unmatched: 11. The CDR3 length is 17 residues. CDR1 SGHNT and CDR2 YENEEA come from the germline V gene. CDR3 region: CASSLERGSGSTYEQYF. CDR3 in DNA: TGTGCCAGCAGCTTAGAACGGGGAAGCGGGAGTACATACGAGCAGTACTTC.

This rearrangement joins TRBV7-6 to TRBJ2-7; perhaps TRBD2 as D (6 bases). Germline-derived CDR1 and CDR2 are SGHVS and FNYEAQ. The CDR3 length is 16 residues. Trimming stripped 5 bases from V and 0 bases from J, with 17 bases between. DNA for the CDR3: TGTGCCAGCAGCCCAACCCCCTCGGGGGTCTCCTACGAGCAGTACTTC. Its translation: CASSPTPSGVSYEQYF.

This rearrangement joins TRBV5-1 to TRBJ2-6; TRBD1 matches 11 bases. This CDR3 contains 16 residues. Germline-derived CDR1 and CDR2 are SGHRS and YFSETQ. V was pared by 3 bases and J by 3 bases, with 2 bases of the junction left unmatched. The DNA for the CDR3 is TGCGCCAGCAGCTGGACAGGGGGCGGTGGGGCCAACGTCCTGACTTTC. Translation: CASSWTGGGGANVLTF. Complete variable domain (other parts from reference TRBV5-1 and TRBJ2-6): KAGVTQTPRYLIKTRGQQVTLSCSPISGHRSVSWYQQTPGQGLQFLFEYFSETQRNKGNFPGRFSGRQFSNSRSEMNVSTLELGDSALYLCASSWTGGGGANVLTFGAGSRLTVL.

CDR3 bases: TGTGCCAGCAGCTTAAATAGCGGGAGCACAGATACGCAGTATTTT. It is translated as CASSLNSGSTDTQYF. The rearrangement joins TRBV11-2 to TRBJ2-3; 7 bases are shared with TRBD2. This CDR3 contains 15 residues. Trimming took 2 bases from V and 0 from J; bases not matched to a gene: 2. In germline, CDR1 is SGHAT, CDR2 FQNNGV.

The chain joins TRBV19 to TRBJ2-3, with D uncertain. The ends were cut back, 6 bases at V and 2 bases at J, with 18 bases in the middle. In germline, CDR1 is LNHDA, CDR2 SQIVND (reference sequence). This CDR3 has 16 residues. The CDR3 sequence: CASREAGPSSTDTQYF. CDR3 in DNA: TGTGCCAGTAGAGAGGCAGGACCCTCTTCCACAGATACGCAGTATTTT.

Remarks on this clone: This specimen includes other DNA sequences encoding the same CDR3. V gene TRBV27 combines with J gene TRBJ1-1; D is perhaps TRBD1 (5 bases). The germline gives CDR1 MNHEY, CDR2 SMNVEV (reference sequence). This CDR3 contains 14 residues. With 5 bases removed from V and 2 bases from J, the gap between germline ends came to 12 bases. CDR3 in DNA: TGTGCCAGCAGTCCAGGGACTGTTAACACTGAAGCTTTCTTT. Translating gives CASSPGTVNTEAFF.

This clone showed up just once. The V gene is TRBV29-1, the J gene TRBJ1-4; 7 bases are a match to TRBD1. From germline, CDR1 is SQVTM and CDR2 ANQGSEA. V lost 1 base, J lost 8 bases, and 7 bases stayed unmatched. This CDR3 is built from 14 residues. CDR3: CSVEVRGMGEKLFF. The CDR3 bases are TGCAGCGTTGAAGTCAGGGGGATGGGGGAAAAACTGTTTTTT. The full variable domain, in which reference TRBV29-1 and TRBJ1-4 provide the parts outside the CDR3, is SAVISQKPSRDICQRGTSLTIQCQVDSQVTMMFWYRQQPGQSLTLIATANQGSEATYESGFVIDKFPISRPNLTFSTLTVSNMSPEDSSIYLCSVEVRGMGEKLFFGSGTQLSVL.

The chain is built from TRBV7-8 and TRBJ2-7, with D hard to call. Trimming removed 3 bases from V and 2 bases from J, with 11 bases in between. The CDR3 length is 14 residues. CDR1 and CDR2 from the germline V gene are SGHVS and FQNEAQ. In nucleotides, the CDR3 is TGTGCCAGCAGCTTGACTTCGAAGGCCTACGAGCAGTACTTC. This translates into CASSLTSKAYEQYF.

This chain joins TRBV5-1 and TRBJ1-4; D gene uncertain. The CDR3 has 13 amino acids. Trimming pared 3 bases from V and 7 bases from J, leaving 10 bases between. Germline V CDR1 and CDR2: SGHRS, YFSETQ. The CDR3 here is CASSSTRGEKLFF. CDR3 sequence (DNA): TGCGCCAGCAGCTCCACCCGGGGTGAAAAACTGTTTTTT.

Only one count was recorded for this clone. The rearrangement uses TRBV29-1 and TRBJ2-7; 9 bases match TRBD1. From germline, CDR1 is SQVTM and CDR2 ANQGSEA. The CDR3 extends over 14 amino acids. V lost 2 bases and J lost 4; bases outside the gene matches: 6. The CDR3 region is CSVELGQGWYEQYF. Written as DNA, the CDR3 is TGCAGCGTTGAACTGGGACAGGGATGGTACGAGCAGTACTTC.

This clone was observed once. The chain employs TRBV11-3 and TRBJ2-7; tentative D call: TRBD2 (5 bases). The length of the CDR3 is 13 residues. Germline V CDR1 and CDR2: SGHNT, YENEEA. The V end was cut by 1 base, the J end by 1 base, with 5 bases between. CDR3 protein: CASSLAGSYEQYF. CDR3 sequence (DNA): TGTGCCAGCAGCTTAGCGGGATCCTACGAGCAGTACTTC.

A word on this clone: Additional DNA sequences in this sample encode the identical CDR3. The chain has TRBV7-2 and TRBJ1-1, with D unresolved. V dropped 2 bases and J dropped 1 base, with 5 bases sitting between them. CDR3 size: 13 residues. Germline V CDR1 and CDR2: SGHTA, FQGNSA. CDR3 nucleotides: TGTGCCAGCAGCTTAAGGGCGAACACTGAAGCTTTCTTT. Translated, it gives CASSLRANTEAFF.

The chain carries TRBV6-5 and TRBJ2-3; no definite D call. V dropped 4 bases and J dropped 4 bases, with 18 bases sitting between them. The CDR3 has 16 amino acids. Germline V gene sequence: CDR1 MNHEY, CDR2 SVGAGI. CDR3 coding DNA: TGTGCCAGCAGTTCCGATGTTTGGGCCCCACCAGATACGCAGTATTTT. It yields the protein CASSSDVWAPPDTQYF.

The V and J genes are TRBV2 and TRBJ2-6; D is unclear. In germline, CDR1 is SNHLY, CDR2 FYNNEI. The CDR3 runs to 15 residues. Trimming removed 3 bases at V and 4 bases at J, with 10 bases between. The DNA of the CDR3 is TGTGCCAGCAGTGATTCGCTCACGGGGGCCAACGTCCTGACTTTC. It specifies CASSDSLTGANVLTF. The whole variable domain, remainder taken from reference TRBV2 and TRBJ2-6, is EPEVTQTPSHQVTQMGQEVILRCVPISNHLYFYWYRQILGQKVEFLVSFYNNEISEKSEIFDDQFSVERPDGSNFTLKIRSTKLEDSAMYFCASSDSLTGANVLTFGAGSRLTVL.

The chain joins TRBV29-1 to TRBJ1-1; D gene ambiguous. Germline V gene sequence: CDR1 SQVTM, CDR2 ANQGSEA. Trimming shortened V by 4 bases and J by 1 base, and 7 bases separated the two germline ends. This CDR3 comprises 12 residues. In nucleotides, the CDR3 is TGCAGCGTTGGAGTTCCGAACACTGAAGCTTTCTTT. Translated, it gives CSVGVPNTEAFF.

V usage is TRBV5-1 and J usage is TRBJ2-7, with 8 positions matching TRBD1. V was clipped by 1 base and J by 6 bases; unmatched bases: 9. Germline V gives CDR1 SGHRS, CDR2 YFSETQ. The CDR3 covers 15 residues. CDR3 in DNA: TGCGCCAGCAGCTTGAAAGGCCAGGGGACAGGCGAGCAGTACTTC. It codes for CASSLKGQGTGEQYF.

V gene TRBV7-9 combines with J gene TRBJ2-7; no clear D. Per germline, CDR1 SEHNR and CDR2 FQNEAQ (reference sequence). There are 14 residues in the CDR3. V shed 1 base and J shed 2 bases, with 9 bases lying between them. The CDR3 DNA follows: TGTGCCAGCAGCTTAGGCAGACCGCCCTACGAGCAGTACTTC. It encodes CASSLGRPPYEQYF.

The V call is TRBV7-6, the J call TRBJ2-1; 10 nucleotides align to TRBD2. Germline-derived CDR1 and CDR2 are SGHVS and FNYEAQ. There are 14 residues in the CDR3. V was clipped by 9 bases and J by 6 bases; unmatched bases: 8. The CDR3: CASIAGGIPNEQFF. The CDR3, as DNA: TGTGCCAGTATAGCGGGAGGTATCCCCAATGAGCAGTTCTTC.

DNA of the CDR3: TGTGCCAGTAGAAAATCACCCGTCTCTGGGGCCAACGTCCTGACTTTC. This sequence encodes CASRKSPVSGANVLTF. The chain joins TRBV19 to TRBJ2-6, with D unresolved. V dropped 6 bases and J dropped 0 bases, with 12 bases sitting between them. The germline gives CDR1 LNHDA, CDR2 SQIVND (reference sequence). The CDR3 totals 16 residues.